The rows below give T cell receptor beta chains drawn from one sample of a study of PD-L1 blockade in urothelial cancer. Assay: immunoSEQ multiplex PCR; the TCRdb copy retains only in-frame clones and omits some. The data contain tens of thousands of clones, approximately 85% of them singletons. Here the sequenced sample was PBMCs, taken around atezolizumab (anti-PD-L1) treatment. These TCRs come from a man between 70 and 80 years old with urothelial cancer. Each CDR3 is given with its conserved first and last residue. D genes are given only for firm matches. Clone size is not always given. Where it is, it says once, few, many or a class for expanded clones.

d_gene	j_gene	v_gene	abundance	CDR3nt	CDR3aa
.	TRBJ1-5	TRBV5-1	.	TGCGCCAGCAGCCTCGAAACGGGGGGCAATCAGCCCCAGCATTTT	CASSLETGGNQPQHF
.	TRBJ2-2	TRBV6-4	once	TGTGCCAGCAAAGACAGGTCGAACACCGGGGAGCTGTTTTTT	CASKDRSNTGELFF
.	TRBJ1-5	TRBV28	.	TGTGCCAGCAGTTTTATATCCACCAACACCCAGCCCCAGCATTTT	CASSFISTNTQPQHF
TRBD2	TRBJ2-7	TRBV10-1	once	TGCGCCAGCAGCGCGCGCCCTGGGAAGTTAGCGGGAGGGGCTGGCTACGAGCAGTACTTC	CASSARPGKLAGGAGYEQYF
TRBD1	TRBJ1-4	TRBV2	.	TGTGCCAGCAGTGGTCGACAGGGCGGTAATGAAAAACTGTTTTTT	CASSGRQGGNEKLFF
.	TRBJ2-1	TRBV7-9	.	TGTGCCAGCAGCCCATTGACTACTGCTGAGCAGTTCTTC	CASSPLTTAEQFF
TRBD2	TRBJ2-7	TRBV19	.	TGTGCCAGTAGTATAGCCCCAGCGGGGAGCTCCTACGAGCAGTACTTC	CASSIAPAGSSYEQYF
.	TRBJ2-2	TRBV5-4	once	TGTGCCAGCAGCGAGGACAGCACCGGGGAGCTGTTTTTT	CASSEDSTGELFF
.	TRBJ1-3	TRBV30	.	TGTGCCTGGAGTGTAGCGGGGGGAGGAAACACCATATATTTT	CAWSVAGGGNTIYF
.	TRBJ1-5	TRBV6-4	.	TGTGCCAGCAGTAGGGTGGGAGATCAGCCCCAGCATTTT	CASSRVGDQPQHF
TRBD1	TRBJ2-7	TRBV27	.	TGTGCCAGCAGTCCCTTCCTCGGGACAGGGTTCTCCTACGAGCAGTACTTC	CASSPFLGTGFSYEQYF
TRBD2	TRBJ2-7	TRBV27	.	TGTGCCAGCAGTATAGTTAGCGGGGGCTCCGAGCAGTACTTC	CASSIVSGGSEQYF
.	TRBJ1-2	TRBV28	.	TGTGCCAGCACCACCCCGAGCAACTATGGCTACACCTTC	CASTTPSNYGYTF
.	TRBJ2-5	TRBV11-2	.	TGTGCCAGCAGCTTAGATGGACTATGGGGTCGGTACTTC	CASSLDGLWGRYF
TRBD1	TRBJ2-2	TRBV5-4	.	TGTGCCAGCAGTCAGAGACAGGGGTCTTCCACCGGGGAGCTGTTTTTT	CASSQRQGSSTGELFF
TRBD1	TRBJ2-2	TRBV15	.	TGTGCCACCAGCAGAGGGACAGGGGACACCGGGGAGCTGTTTTTT	CATSRGTGDTGELFF
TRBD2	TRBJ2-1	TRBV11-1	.	TGTGCCAGCAGCTTAGTTCTAGCGGGGGAAATCTCCTACAATGAGCAGTTCTTC	CASSLVLAGEISYNEQFF
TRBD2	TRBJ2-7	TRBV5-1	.	TGCGCCAGCAGCTTGATGGGAGGGATCTCCTACGAGCAGTACTTC	CASSLMGGISYEQYF
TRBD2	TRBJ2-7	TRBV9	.	TGTGCCAGCAGCGTAGGGGGGGGAACTTACGAGCAGTACTTC	CASSVGGGTYEQYF
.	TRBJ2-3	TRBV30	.	TGTGCCTGGAGTGTACGGTGCGGGTGGGTCTCATATTCGCAGTATTTT	CAWSVRCGWVSYSQYF
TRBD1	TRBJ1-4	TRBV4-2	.	TGTGCCAGCAGCCAAGCAATTCCCGGACAGGGAGGTGAAAAACTGTTTTTT	CASSQAIPGQGGEKLFF
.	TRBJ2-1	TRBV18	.	TGTGCCAGCTCACCAGGGCAGAGCCCGAGCTCCTACAATGAGCAGTTCTTC	CASSPGQSPSSYNEQFF
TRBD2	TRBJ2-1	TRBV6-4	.	TGTGCCAGCAGCTCCCGGAGCGGGACGGGGTACAATGAGCAGTTCTTC	CASSSRSGTGYNEQFF
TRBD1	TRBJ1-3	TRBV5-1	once	TGCGCCAGCAGCTTGGGATCGCGCGGACAGGGACTATCGGGAAACACCATATATTTT	CASSLGSRGQGLSGNTIYF
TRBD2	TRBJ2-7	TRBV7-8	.	TGTGCCAGCAGCTTAGTAGGGACTAGCGGGACCATCCCCCCCTACGAGCAGTACTTC	CASSLVGTSGTIPPYEQYF